The 14 T cell receptor beta chains below were found in one sample sequenced in a study of cytomegalovirus exposure and HLA in healthy donors. Use of 60 Vbeta and 13 Jbeta primers characterized the PCR. The method was immunoSEQ multiplex PCR; TCRdb's version includes in-frame clones alone and lacks a portion of them. Among over 150,000 clones listed, about four fifths were seen once. The sequencing sample was made of PBMCs. The receptor set was obtained from a boy aged 2-9 years in good health and CMV-seronegative.

This rearrangement joins TRBV9 to TRBJ2-1, with 7 bases that match TRBD1. Germline CDR1 and CDR2: SGDLS and YYNGEE. This CDR3 has 16 residues. Trimming removed 2 bases from V and 7 bases from J; junction bases left unmatched: 12. Here the CDR3 DNA reads TGTGCCAGCAGCGTCCGACAGGGAAGTGTTGTGAATGAGCAGTTCTTC. Translated, it gives CASSVRQGSVVNEQFF.

This clone has just a few counts. This chain joins TRBV7-2 and TRBJ2-1; D is unclear. Trimming took 0 bases from V and 1 from J, leaving 10 bases between them. Germline loops: CDR1 SGHTA, CDR2 FQGNSA. The CDR3 is 16 amino acids. Here the CDR3 DNA reads TGTGCCAGCAGCTTAGCTGTAGCTACATCCTACAATGAGCAGTTCTTC. Translating gives CASSLAVATSYNEQFF.

V and J are TRBV4-1 and TRBJ2-1, with 8 bases that match TRBD2. Germline assignment: CDR1 MGHRA and CDR2 YSYEKL. The CDR3 sequence is 14 residues long. V trimming: 3 bases; J trimming: 6 bases; junction bases outside the gene matches: 4. The CDR3 sequence is CASSQSAGGNEQFF. The DNA for the CDR3 is TGCGCCAGCAGCCAGTCCGCGGGGGGCAATGAGCAGTTCTTC.

The chain is built from TRBV9 and TRBJ2-1; 8 bases fit TRBD2. Trimming at V came to 4 bases and at J to 7 bases, leaving 13 bases not matched to a gene. The CDR3 spans 16 residues. CDR1 and CDR2 (germline): SGDLS, YYNGEE. DNA of the CDR3: TGTGCCAGCAGCCTTAGGGACGTCGGGGGGGCGAATGAGCAGTTCTTC. Translation: CASSLRDVGGANEQFF.

This chain links TRBV6-6 with TRBJ1-6; 7 bases match TRBD1. Germline V gene sequence: CDR1 MNHNY, CDR2 SVGAGI (reference sequence). J gave up 9 bases and V 5 bases, and 7 bases lay outside the gene matches. CDR3 length equals 14 residues. The DNA for the CDR3 is TGTGCCAGCAGTGCGACAGGGTCCGGTTCACCCCTCCACTTT. This sequence encodes CASSATGSGSPLHF.

This chain uses TRBV7-2 with TRBJ1-4, with 9 bases that match TRBD1. The CDR3 consists of 14 residues. Germline CDR1 SGHTA, CDR2 FQGNSA. J was trimmed by 8 bases and V by 4 bases; bases with no gene match: 5. The CDR3 reads CASSSGTGREKLFF. DNA for the CDR3: TGTGCCAGCAGCTCCGGGACAGGGAGGGAAAAACTGTTTTTT.

There are a few counts of this clone. The chain carries TRBV20-1 and TRBJ2-7; D possibly corresponds to TRBD1 (6 bases). Per the germline V gene, CDR1 is DFQATT and CDR2 is SNEGSKA (reference sequence). The CDR3 has 11 residues. The DNA of the CDR3 is TGCGGATGGGACAACAGCTACGAGCAGTACTTC. Translation gives CGWDNSYEQYF.

This clone turned up a few times. A junction boundary mismatches the germline segment, possibly from a read error. The chain joins TRBV7-7 to TRBJ2-3, with 14 bases that match TRBD2. Germline V gives CDR1 SSHAT, CDR2 FNYEAQ (reference sequence). The CDR3 is 16 residues long. CDR3 coding DNA: TGTGCTAGCAGCCGGGGACTAGCGGGGGCCACAGATACGCAGTATTTT. Protein sequence: CASSRGLAGATDTQYF.

This clone was counted only a few times. This sample also contains other DNA sequences that code for the same CDR3. The V call is TRBV5-1, the J call TRBJ2-7; D is possibly TRBD2 (7 bases). The CDR3 totals 14 residues. Trimming left V 4 bases short and J 4 bases short, with 15 bases between. CDR1 SGHRS and CDR2 YFSETQ come from the germline V gene. The CDR3 region is CASSLGGGGYEQYF. CDR3 coding DNA: TGCGCCAGCAGCCTCGGAGGGGGAGGGTACGAGCAGTACTTC.

This clone showed up just a few times. The rearrangement uses TRBV6-1 and TRBJ1-2; D is unclear. Germline V CDR1 and CDR2: MNHNS, SASEGT. This CDR3 spans 12 amino acids. V was pared by 5 bases and J by 2 bases, with 6 bases between. The CDR3 region is CASSPGNYGYTF. In nucleotides, the CDR3 is TGTGCCAGCAGTCCGGGGAACTATGGCTACACCTTC.

This clone has just one count. The V gene is TRBV7-2, the J gene TRBJ2-3, with 8 bases aligning to TRBD2. The CDR3 is 15 residues long. V was pared by 3 bases and J by 1 base, with 3 bases of the junction left unmatched. The germline V gene encodes CDR1 SGHTA and CDR2 FQGNSA. CDR3 protein: CASSFAGGRTDTQYF. Here the CDR3 DNA reads TGTGCCAGCAGCTTCGCGGGGGGTCGCACAGATACGCAGTATTTT.

This clone has a handful of counts. The chain couples TRBV2 to TRBJ2-5; 10 bases line up with TRBD2. V trimming: 5 bases; J trimming: 4 bases; junction bases outside the gene matches: 10. The CDR3 has 16 residues. Germline-derived CDR1 and CDR2 are SNHLY and FYNNEI. DNA of the CDR3: TGTGCCAGCAGTCAACAGCGGGGGGGCCGTGGAGAGACCCAGTACTTC. It is translated as CASSQQRGGRGETQYF.

The chain joins TRBV5-1 to TRBJ2-1; TRBD1 is a possible D gene (6 bases). V was clipped by 4 bases and J by 6 bases, with 17 bases between them. The CDR3 spans 15 residues. CDR1 and CDR2 (germline): SGHRS, YFSETQ. CDR3 loop: CASSTAGVGANEQFF. The CDR3 nucleotides read TGCGCCAGCAGCACTGCAGGGGTAGGGGCCAATGAGCAGTTCTTC.

This chain joins TRBV5-1 and TRBJ1-1, with D tentatively TRBD1 (6 bases). Deletions cut 4 bases from V and 1 base from J, with 11 bases between. The CDR3 is 14 residues long. The V gene's germline CDR1 is SGHRS and CDR2 YFSETQ. The CDR3 coding sequence is TGCGCCAGCAGCCCGGGACATCCGAACACTGAAGCTTTCTTT. Translated, it gives CASSPGHPNTEAFF. Using reference TRBV5-1 and TRBJ1-1 for the parts outside the CDR3, the full variable domain is KAGVTQTPRYLIKTRGQQVTLSCSPISGHRSVSWYQQTPGQGLQFLFEYFSETQRNKGNFPGRFSGRQFSNSRSEMNVSTLELGDSALYLCASSPGHPNTEAFFGQGTRLTVV.